This TCR beta chain was observed in a study of control samples from healthy donors and cancer patients. Measured with immunoSEQ multiplex PCR; TCRdb has only the in-frame clones, and not every one. This table has around 100,000 clones, under 95% appearing once. The length of the CDR3 is 15 residues. V gave up 8 bases and J gave up 1 base, with 16 bases separating them. Per germline, CDR1 SNHLY and CDR2 FYNNEI. In its sample, this clone was seen once. The receptor was isolated from a woman under 30 in good health. This chain links TRBV2 with TRBJ2-3; D may match TRBD1 or TRBD2 (5 bases each). Material for sequencing was blood. The CDR3 bases are TGTGCCAGCCTAAGAGGGGCGTCGCGCACAGATACGCAGTATTTT. It yields the protein CASLRGASRTDTQYF. The full variable domain, rest sourced from reference TRBV2 and TRBJ2-3, is EPEVTQTPSHQVTQMGQEVILRCVPISNHLYFYWYRQILGQKVEFLVSFYNNEISEKSEIFDDQFSVERPDGSNFTLKIRSTKLEDSAMYFCASLRGASRTDTQYFGPGTRLTVL.